This T cell receptor (beta chain) was documented in a study of CD8+CD57+ T cells in acquired aplastic anemia. Whole-study findings and limits: A significant difference in CD8+ Simpson's diversity between patients and controls was not found.

Germline V CDR1 and CDR2: SQVTM, ANQGSEA. This CDR3 spans 16 amino acids. V shed 3 bases and J 4 bases; nucleotides not matched to a gene: 14. Patients selected for sequencing had displayed CD8+CD57+ cell expansion by flow cytometry. CDR3 and TCR beta VDJ profiling relied on genomic DNA as the template. Using its own MiXCR run on the reads, TCRdb lists one record per CDR3 protein. Of approximately 130,000 distinct CDR3 sequences in the sample, approximately 50% were seen once. This clonotype occurred a few times. Its specificity is not known. V usage is TRBV29-1 and J usage is TRBJ1-2; TRBD1 agrees at 7 bases. Sequencing was performed on sorted CD4+, CD8+, or CD8+CD57+ T cells (not recorded which) from PBMCs. This clonotype was sampled from a human donor with aplastic anemia. CDR3 DNA sequence: TGCAGCGTTGATGTAGGGGGCGGCGGCTCAGGCTATGGCTACACCTTC. This codes for CSVDVGGGGSGYGYTF.